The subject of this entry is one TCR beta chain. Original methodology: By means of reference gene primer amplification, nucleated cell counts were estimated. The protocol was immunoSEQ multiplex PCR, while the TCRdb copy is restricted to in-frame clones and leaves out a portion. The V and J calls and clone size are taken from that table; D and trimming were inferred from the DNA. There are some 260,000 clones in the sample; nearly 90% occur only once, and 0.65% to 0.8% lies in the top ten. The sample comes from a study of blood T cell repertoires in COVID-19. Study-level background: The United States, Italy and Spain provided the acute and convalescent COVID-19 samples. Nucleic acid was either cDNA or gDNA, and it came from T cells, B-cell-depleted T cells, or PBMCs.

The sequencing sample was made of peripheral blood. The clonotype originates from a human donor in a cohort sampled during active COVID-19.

The CDR3 loop reads CASSASLGTGAIWPQHF. In DNA form, the CDR3 reads TGTGCCAGCAGTGCTAGCCTCGGGACAGGGGCTATTTGGCCCCAGCATTTT. The genes are TRBV6-1 and TRBJ1-5; TRBD1 agrees at 10 bases. Germline CDR1 reads MNHNS; CDR2 reads SASEGT. The CDR3 runs 17 residues. The V gene end was trimmed by 4 bases and the J gene end by 9 bases; junction bases not matched to a gene: 15.